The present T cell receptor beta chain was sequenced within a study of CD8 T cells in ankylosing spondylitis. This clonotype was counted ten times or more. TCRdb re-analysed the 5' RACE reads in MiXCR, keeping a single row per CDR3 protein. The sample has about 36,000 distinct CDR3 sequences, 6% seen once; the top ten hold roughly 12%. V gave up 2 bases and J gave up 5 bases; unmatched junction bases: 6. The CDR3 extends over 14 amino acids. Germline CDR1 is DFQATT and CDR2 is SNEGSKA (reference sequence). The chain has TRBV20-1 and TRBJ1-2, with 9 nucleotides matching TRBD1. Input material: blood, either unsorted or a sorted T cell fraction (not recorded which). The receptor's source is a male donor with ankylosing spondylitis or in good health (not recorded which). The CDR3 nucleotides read TGCAGTGCTAGAATTACAGGGGGCATGTATGGCTACACCTTC. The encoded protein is CSARITGGMYGYTF.